The clone carrying this T cell receptor beta chain was counted a few times. The trim removed 7 bases at V and 7 bases at J, leaving 7 bases unmatched. The CDR3 sequence is 13 residues long. The V gene's germline CDR1 is DFQATT and CDR2 SNEGSKA (reference sequence). The sample belongs to a study of response to subunit inactivated influenza vaccine. One entry per CDR3 protein results from TCRdb running MiXCR on the RT-PCR reads. The sample lists about 650,000 distinct CDR3 sequences; approximately 15% were seen once. The sequence derives from a man aged 50 or older who received an inactivated influenza vaccine. Sequenced here: PBMCs from blood, sampled roughly 12 days after vaccination. This chain uses TRBV20-1 with TRBJ1-6, with TRBD1 identical over 7 bases. CDR3 DNA sequence: TGCAGTGTCCCGGGACAGTTAAATTCACCCCTCCACTTT. It specifies CSVPGQLNSPLHF.